This TCR beta chain was observed in a study of identical twins. General study findings and limits: Invariant MAIT and iNKT cells may have partly biased zero-insertion analyses.

Carrying unique molecular identifiers, the cDNA also gained a universal primer site through template switching. TCRdb re-called the 5' RACE reads through MiXCR, storing one row per CDR3 protein. This table has approximately 550,000 distinct CDR3 sequences, about 20% appearing once. Trimming removed 0 bases at V and 13 bases at J, with 18 bases between. The CDR3 runs to 15 residues. CDR1 is LGHNA and CDR2 is YNFKEQ in the germline V gene. Every donor was a healthy Caucasian. Only a few counts were recorded for this clonotype. As yet, its antigen is unknown. The data were also submitted as part of a second study, on yellow fever vaccine responses in identical twins.

This rearrangement joins TRBV4-2 to TRBJ1-4; D unresolved. The sample consisted of CD4+ T cells sorted from blood. The origin of this receptor is a woman between 18 and 29 years old in good health. CDR3: CASSQDLGAKVGLFF. CDR3 sequence (DNA): TGTGCCAGCAGCCAAGACCTCGGTGCGAAAGTTGGACTGTTTTTT.